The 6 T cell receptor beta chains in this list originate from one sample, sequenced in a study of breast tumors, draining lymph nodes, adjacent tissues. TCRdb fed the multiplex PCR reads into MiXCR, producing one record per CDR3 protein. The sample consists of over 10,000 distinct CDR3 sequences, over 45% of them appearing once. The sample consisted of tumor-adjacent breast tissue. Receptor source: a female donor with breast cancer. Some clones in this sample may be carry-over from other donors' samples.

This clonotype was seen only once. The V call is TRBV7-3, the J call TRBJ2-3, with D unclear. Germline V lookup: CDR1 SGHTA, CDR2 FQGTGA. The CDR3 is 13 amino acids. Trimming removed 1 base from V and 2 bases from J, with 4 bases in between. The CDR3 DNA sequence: TGTGCCAGCAGCTTAAAAACCACAGATACGCAGTATTTT. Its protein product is CASSLKTTDTQYF.

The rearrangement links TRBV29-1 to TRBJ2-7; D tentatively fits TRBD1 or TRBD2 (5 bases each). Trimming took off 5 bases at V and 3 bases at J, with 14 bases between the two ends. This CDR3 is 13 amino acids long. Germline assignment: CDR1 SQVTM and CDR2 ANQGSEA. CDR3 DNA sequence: TGCAGCGTTACTACCGGGGCGGTCTACGAGCAGTACTTC. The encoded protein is CSVTTGAVYEQYF.

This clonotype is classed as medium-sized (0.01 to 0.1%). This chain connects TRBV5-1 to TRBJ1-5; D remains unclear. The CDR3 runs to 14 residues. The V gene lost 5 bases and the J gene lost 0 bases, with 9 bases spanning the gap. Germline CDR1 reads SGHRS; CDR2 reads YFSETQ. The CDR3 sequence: CASSRSHSNQPQHF. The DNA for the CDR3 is TGCGCCAGCAGTCGGAGTCATAGCAATCAGCCCCAGCATTTT.

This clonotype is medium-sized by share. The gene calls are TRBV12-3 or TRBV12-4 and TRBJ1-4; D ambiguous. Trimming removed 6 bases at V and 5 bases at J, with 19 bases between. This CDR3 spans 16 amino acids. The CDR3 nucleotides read TGTGCCAGCAGCTACGACGCGTCTAGATTCAATGAAAAACTGTTTTTT. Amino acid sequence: CASSYDASRFNEKLFF.

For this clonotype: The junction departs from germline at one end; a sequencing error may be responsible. CDR3 DNA sequence: TGCAGTGCTCCCGGGACAGCCTCCTACACTGAGCAGTTCTTC. Its translation: CSAPGTASYTEQFF. The chain employs TRBV20-1 and TRBJ2-1; 7 bases line up with TRBD1. The CDR3 length is 14 residues. CDR1 DFQATT and CDR2 SNEGSKA come from the germline V gene (reference sequence).

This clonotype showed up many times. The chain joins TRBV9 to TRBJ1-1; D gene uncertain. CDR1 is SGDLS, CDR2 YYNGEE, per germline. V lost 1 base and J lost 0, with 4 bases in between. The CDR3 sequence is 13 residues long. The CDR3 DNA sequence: TGTGCCAGCAGCGTACATATGAACACTGAAGCTTTCTTT. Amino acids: CASSVHMNTEAFF.